This TCR beta chain was obtained from a study of cytomegalovirus exposure and HLA in healthy donors. Study observations and caveats: Later on, a genetic analysis was performed. It linked a missense variant in DCLRE1C with V- and J-gene trimming of TCR beta. The classifier was said to identify cytomegalovirus status with high specificity and sensitivity. There were several of the most significant clusters that appeared linked to common viral pathogens in a later analysis.

For this clone: Its matching antigen is unknown.

The CDR3 length is 17 residues. In germline, CDR1 is MDHEN, CDR2 SYDVKM. V dropped 7 bases and J dropped 8; count of bases not matched to a gene: 17. All the people who gave samples were healthy bone marrow donors. The PCR ran on 60 Vbeta and 13 Jbeta primers. Generated by immunoSEQ multiplex PCR, the TCRdb table keeps only in-frame clones and is missing some. The table records 150,000 to 200,000 clones, about 70% of them present only once. This receptor was obtained from a woman under 30 in good health and CMV-seropositive. The J gene is TRBJ1-1, the V gene TRBV28; TRBD1 agrees at 12 bases. The specimen sequenced was PBMCs. The CDR3 DNA reads TGTGCCAGCACCCCCCTGGGGACAGGGGGCCAACGGGCGGAAGCTTTCTTT. This sequence encodes CASTPLGTGGQRAEAFF.